The rows below give T cell receptor beta chains drawn from one sample of a study of low-dose radiotherapy and immunotherapy resistance in tumors. TCRdb re-derived calls from the reads in MiXCR, one entry per CDR3 protein. The table lists tens of thousands of distinct CDR3 sequences, 9.4% of them singletons. This sample comprised PBMCs, obtained before treatment. The source is a male donor with prostate cancer. Each CDR3 is given with its conserved first and last residue. A D gene is named only where the DNA matches it firmly. Size values are once, few and many counts, or a class for expanded clones, and some rows have none.

j_gene: TRBJ2-7
d_gene: TRBD1
abundance: many
v_gene: TRBV18
CDR3nt: TGTGCCAGCTCACTTGACGGACAGGGGTCCTACGAGCAGTACTTC
CDR3aa: CASSLDGQGSYEQYF

j_gene: TRBJ2-1
d_gene: .
abundance: many
v_gene: TRBV7-9
CDR3nt: TGTGCCAGCAGCTTAGTTGGGGAAAGCTCCTACAATGAGCAGTTCTTC
CDR3aa: CASSLVGESSYNEQFF

j_gene: TRBJ2-3
d_gene: TRBD2
abundance: few
v_gene: TRBV20-1
CDR3nt: TGCAGTGCCACAACTAGCGTTGATACGCAGTATTTT
CDR3aa: CSATTSVDTQYF

j_gene: TRBJ1-3
d_gene: .
abundance: many
v_gene: TRBV28
CDR3nt: TGTGCCAGCAGTTTACGCTTCTCTGGAAACACCATATATTTT
CDR3aa: CASSLRFSGNTIYF

j_gene: TRBJ2-5
d_gene: .
abundance: many
v_gene: TRBV9
CDR3nt: TGTGCCAGCAGCGTAGGCAGGCGCCCCCAAGAGACCCAGTACTTC
CDR3aa: CASSVGRRPQETQYF

j_gene: TRBJ1-1
d_gene: .
abundance: many
v_gene: TRBV18
CDR3nt: TGTGCCAGCTCCCGTACATCAGAAGCTTTCTTT
CDR3aa: CASSRTSEAFF

j_gene: TRBJ2-5
d_gene: TRBD1
abundance: many
v_gene: TRBV5-1
CDR3nt: TGCGCCAGCAGCTTCGCCGGGACAGGGGGCGAAGAGACCCAGTACTTC
CDR3aa: CASSFAGTGGEETQYF

j_gene: TRBJ2-3
d_gene: TRBD2
abundance: many
v_gene: TRBV20-1
CDR3nt: TGCAGTGCTAGAATGGCGGGAGGGCCGGATACGCAGTATTTT
CDR3aa: CSARMAGGPDTQYF

j_gene: TRBJ1-6
d_gene: .
abundance: .
v_gene: TRBV27
CDR3nt: TGTGCCAGCAGTTCCCCCAGCCAGAAAACCTATTCACCCCTCCACTTT
CDR3aa: CASSSPSQKTYSPLHF

j_gene: TRBJ2-7
d_gene: .
abundance: many
v_gene: TRBV7-2
CDR3nt: TGTGCCAGCAGCTTATCGGCAGGGAAAACCTACGAGCAGTACTTC
CDR3aa: CASSLSAGKTYEQYF

j_gene: TRBJ2-1
d_gene: .
abundance: many
v_gene: TRBV5-1
CDR3nt: TGCGCCAGCAGCCCGGACACCGCCTACAATGAGCAGTTCTTC
CDR3aa: CASSPDTAYNEQFF

j_gene: TRBJ2-6
d_gene: .
abundance: many
v_gene: TRBV6-5
CDR3nt: TGTGCCAGCATGATGGTCGGAAGAGGTAGCTCTGGGGCCAACGTCCTGACTTTC
CDR3aa: CASMMVGRGSSGANVLTF

j_gene: TRBJ2-7
d_gene: .
abundance: many
v_gene: TRBV28
CDR3nt: TGTGCCAGCAGTTCACCCTGGCAGGGAACCCACGAGCAGTACTTC
CDR3aa: CASSSPWQGTHEQYF

j_gene: TRBJ2-3
d_gene: .
abundance: few
v_gene: TRBV21-1
CDR3nt: TGTGCCAGCAGCAAAGTCGGCCAGCGGGAGAATTTT
CDR3aa: CASSKVGQRENF

j_gene: TRBJ2-2
d_gene: TRBD1
abundance: many
v_gene: TRBV7-2
CDR3nt: TGTGCCAGCAGCCCGACGCTGGGACAGGGGGCCTTTGGGGAGCTGTTTTTT
CDR3aa: CASSPTLGQGAFGELFF

j_gene: TRBJ1-4
d_gene: .
abundance: .
v_gene: TRBV11-2
CDR3nt: TGTGCCAGCAGTCAAGGGGATCGTGAAAAACTGTTTTTT
CDR3aa: CASSQGDREKLFF

j_gene: TRBJ2-5
d_gene: .
abundance: .
v_gene: TRBV27
CDR3nt: TGTGCCAGCAGTCCTTCCGTGGGAGACCAAGAGACCCAGTACTTC
CDR3aa: CASSPSVGDQETQYF

j_gene: TRBJ2-1
d_gene: .
abundance: few
v_gene: TRBV5-1
CDR3nt: TGCGCCAGCAGCGGAGGGAGTCCCGCCTACAATGAGCAGTTCTTC
CDR3aa: CASSGGSPAYNEQFF

j_gene: TRBJ1-2
d_gene: .
abundance: many
v_gene: TRBV7-2
CDR3nt: TGTGCCAGCAGCTTGGATAGCTATGGCTACACCTTC
CDR3aa: CASSLDSYGYTF

j_gene: TRBJ2-6
d_gene: .
abundance: many
v_gene: TRBV25-1
CDR3nt: TGTGCCAGCGTTGGACGTAGCTCTGGGGCCAACGTCCTGACTTTC
CDR3aa: CASVGRSSGANVLTF

j_gene: TRBJ1-3
d_gene: .
abundance: many
v_gene: TRBV19
CDR3nt: TGTGCCAGTAAACGGCAGGGGACCTCGAGCTCTGGAAACACCATATATTTT
CDR3aa: CASKRQGTSSSGNTIYF

j_gene: TRBJ2-1
d_gene: TRBD2
abundance: many
v_gene: TRBV6-6
CDR3nt: TGTGCCAGCAGTCAGACTAGCGCGAAGGTGGGCGGTGAGCAGTTCTTC
CDR3aa: CASSQTSAKVGGEQFF

j_gene: TRBJ2-1
d_gene: TRBD2
abundance: many
v_gene: TRBV6-4
CDR3nt: TGTGCCAGCAGTGTCAGAGCGGGAGGAAATTACAATGAGCAGTTCTTC
CDR3aa: CASSVRAGGNYNEQFF

j_gene: TRBJ2-5
d_gene: .
abundance: many
v_gene: TRBV19
CDR3nt: TGTGCCAGTAGTTTCCAGCAAGAGACCCAGTACTTC
CDR3aa: CASSFQQETQYF

j_gene: TRBJ2-3
d_gene: TRBD1
abundance: many
v_gene: TRBV5-1
CDR3nt: TGCGCCAGCAGCTACACAGGGGGCCGGGCAGATACGCAGTATTTT
CDR3aa: CASSYTGGRADTQYF

j_gene: TRBJ1-4
d_gene: .
abundance: many
v_gene: TRBV6-8
CDR3nt: TGTGCCAGCAGTGGTCGGGACGGAACTAATGAAAAACTGTTTTTT
CDR3aa: CASSGRDGTNEKLFF

j_gene: TRBJ2-2
d_gene: .
abundance: many
v_gene: TRBV24-1
CDR3nt: TGTGCCACCAGTGATTTACAGGACAGAAACACCGGGGAGCTGTTTTTT
CDR3aa: CATSDLQDRNTGELFF

j_gene: TRBJ1-1
d_gene: .
abundance: many
v_gene: TRBV12-3/TRBV12-4
CDR3nt: TGTGCCAGCATATCTACCGGTGGCACTGAAGCTTTCTTT
CDR3aa: CASISTGGTEAFF

j_gene: TRBJ2-1
d_gene: TRBD2
abundance: .
v_gene: TRBV7-2
CDR3nt: TGTGCCAGCAGCTCGGGACTAGCGTTGTACAATGAGCAGTTCTTC
CDR3aa: CASSSGLALYNEQFF

j_gene: TRBJ2-1
d_gene: .
abundance: many
v_gene: TRBV26
CDR3nt: TGTGCCATCGGGACTAGCGGCTACAATGAGCAGTTCTTC
CDR3aa: CAIGTSGYNEQFF

j_gene: TRBJ2-5
d_gene: TRBD1
abundance: many
v_gene: TRBV7-8
CDR3nt: TGTGCCAGCAGCGCTAGGGGGACAGAAAGAGAGACCCAGTACTTC
CDR3aa: CASSARGTERETQYF

j_gene: TRBJ1-2
d_gene: TRBD1
abundance: many
v_gene: TRBV6-6
CDR3nt: TGTGCCAGCACCAACGGGCAGGGGGCGTGGGGCTACACCTTC
CDR3aa: CASTNGQGAWGYTF

j_gene: TRBJ2-3
d_gene: TRBD1
abundance: many
v_gene: TRBV28
CDR3nt: TGTGCCAGCAGGACCGGGACAGGGGCTCGACCAGATACGCAGTATTTT
CDR3aa: CASRTGTGARPDTQYF

j_gene: TRBJ2-7
d_gene: .
abundance: many
v_gene: TRBV29-1
CDR3nt: TGCAGCGTTGAAGATCTATGGGGGAACGAGCAGTACTTC
CDR3aa: CSVEDLWGNEQYF

j_gene: TRBJ2-1
d_gene: TRBD2
abundance: many
v_gene: TRBV9
CDR3nt: TGTGCCAGCAGCGTAGGAGTAGCGGGAGGCAATGAGCAGTTCTTC
CDR3aa: CASSVGVAGGNEQFF

j_gene: TRBJ1-2
d_gene: .
abundance: many
v_gene: TRBV12-3/TRBV12-4
CDR3nt: TGTGCCAGCAGTTTTGAGAACTATGGCTACACCTTC
CDR3aa: CASSFENYGYTF